The 23 T cell receptor beta chains given below trace back to one sample, sequenced in a study of cytomegalovirus exposure and HLA in healthy donors (dated by TCRdb to between 2016 and 2019). Receptor libraries were prepared by the immunoSEQ multiplex PCR assay. The multiplex PCR relied on a mix of 60 forward primers for TCR Vbeta segments and 13 reverse primers for TCR Jbeta segments. In its TCRdb copy, this immuneACCESS table keeps in-frame sequences only and misses some clones. Where compared with another copy, unresolved V genes explain less than half of these, and the others have no known cause. The sample table holds about 170,000 clones, of which approximately 76% were seen once. The ten largest clones take up under 5.5% of the sample. Specimen: PBMCs. Receptors originate from a woman in her late teens or twenties in good health and CMV-seropositive.

The chain is built from TRBV19 and TRBJ1-4; D is possibly TRBD1 (6 bases). Germline CDR1 reads LNHDA; CDR2 reads SQIVND (reference sequence). The V gene lost 5 bases and the J gene lost 7 bases, with 14 bases spanning the gap. There are 14 residues in the CDR3. CDR3 bases: TGTGCCAGTAGTCAACAGGGTCAGGCTGAAAAACTGTTTTTT. Protein: CASSQQGQAEKLFF.

This clone was found once. This chain uses TRBV29-1 with TRBJ2-1, with TRBD2 matching over 10 bases. The CDR3 contains 15 residues. Germline values: CDR1 SQVTM, CDR2 ANQGSEA. The V gene end was trimmed by 4 bases and the J gene end by 9 bases; junction bases not matched to a gene: 12. The CDR3 loop reads CSVGEGGASGGEQFF. Here the CDR3 DNA reads TGCAGCGTTGGAGAAGGGGGGGCTAGCGGGGGTGAGCAGTTCTTC.

The rearrangement joins TRBV6-1 to TRBJ2-1, with D maybe TRBD1 (5 bases). The V gene lost 4 bases and the J gene lost 8 bases, with 24 bases spanning the gap. CDR3 size: 17 residues. Germline-derived CDR1 and CDR2 are MNHNS and SASEGT. In DNA, the CDR3 is TGTGCCAGCAGTGCCCACCCCTCCCCGGCAGGGTGGGATGAGCAGTTCTTC. Amino acids: CASSAHPSPAGWDEQFF.

The genes are TRBV30 and TRBJ2-7; 8 bases are shared with TRBD1. The germline V gene encodes CDR1 GTSNPN and CDR2 SVGIG (reference sequence). Trimming took 1 base from V and 5 from J; bases not matched to a gene: 7. The CDR3 runs 14 residues. The CDR3 nucleotides are TGTGCCTGGAGTGCAGGACAGGGCGGCGACGAGCAGTACTTC. This gives the protein CAWSAGQGGDEQYF.

The rearrangement links TRBV19 to TRBJ1-1; D remains unclear. Looked up from germline, CDR1 is LNHDA and CDR2 is SQIVND (reference sequence). V was shortened by 4 bases and J by 12 bases, with 15 bases between the two germline ends. The CDR3 runs to 12 residues. CDR3 in DNA: TGTGCCAGTAGTACCCCCCCGGGTCCCCCTTTCTTT. It codes for CASSTPPGPPFF.

This chain uses TRBV6-5 with TRBJ2-5, with D uncertain. Germline assignment: CDR1 MNHEY and CDR2 SVGAGI. The CDR3 extends over 13 amino acids. V dropped 8 bases and J dropped 1 base, with 11 bases sitting between them. CDR3 sequence: CASGSEFQETQYF. For the CDR3, the DNA is TGTGCCAGCGGAAGCGAGTTCCAAGAGACCCAGTACTTC.

The chain uses TRBV29-1 and TRBJ2-7, with D unresolved. V dropped 4 bases and J dropped 2 bases, with 9 bases sitting between them. CDR1 is SQVTM, CDR2 ANQGSEA, per germline. This CDR3 is built from 12 residues. The CDR3 DNA is TGCAGCGTTGGCGGCAGTACCTACGAGCAGTACTTC. Amino acids: CSVGGSTYEQYF.

This clone was detected once. V gene TRBV6-6 combines with J gene TRBJ1-4; tentative D call: TRBD1 (5 bases). CDR1 and CDR2 (germline): MNHNY, SVGAGI (reference sequence). The germline V and J ends were trimmed by 2 bases and 5 bases, with 6 bases remaining between them. CDR3 length equals 13 residues. The CDR3: CASSYNRNEKLFF. In DNA form, the CDR3 reads TGTGCCAGCAGTTACAACAGGAATGAAAAACTGTTTTTT.

This clone showed up just once. V gene TRBV7-2 combines with J gene TRBJ1-6; 8 bases match TRBD1. Germline assignment: CDR1 SGHTA and CDR2 FQGNSA. The V segment lost 3 bases and the J segment 6 bases; nucleotides outside the gene matches: 4. CDR3 length: 15 residues. The CDR3 is CASSFDRGRNSPLHF. CDR3 sequence (DNA): TGTGCCAGCAGCTTCGACAGGGGCCGTAATTCACCCCTCCACTTT.

The chain combines TRBV4-1 with TRBJ2-5, with a possible D match to TRBD1 (5 bases). The V gene lost 3 bases and the J gene lost 3 bases, with 11 bases spanning the gap. CDR1 and CDR2 from the germline V gene are MGHRA and YSYEKL. CDR3 size: 14 residues. DNA for the CDR3: TGCGCCAGCAGCCAGGAAGGGGTGGAAGAGACCCAGTACTTC. As protein: CASSQEGVEETQYF.

V and J are TRBV4-2 and TRBJ1-5; 7 bases are shared with TRBD1. V gave up 5 bases and J gave up 6 bases; unmatched junction bases: 10. This CDR3 has 15 amino acids. Germline V lookup: CDR1 LGHNA, CDR2 YNFKEQ. The CDR3: CASSAQGSASQPQHF. The CDR3, as DNA: TGTGCCAGCAGCGCACAGGGGTCCGCGAGTCAGCCCCAGCATTTT.

This clone appeared a single time. V gene TRBV30 combines with J gene TRBJ2-6; TRBD2 matches at 7 bases. Germline V CDR1 and CDR2: GTSNPN, SVGIG (reference sequence). J was trimmed by 1 base and V by 4 bases; bases with no gene match: 7. The CDR3 runs 16 residues. The CDR3 DNA sequence: TGTGCCTGGACTGGCGGGGGATTTTCTGGGGCCAACGTCCTGACTTTC. It is translated as CAWTGGGFSGANVLTF.

The chain has TRBV2 and TRBJ2-2; 9 bases map to TRBD1. Trimming at V came to 2 bases and at J to 6 bases, leaving 4 bases not matched to a gene. The V gene's germline CDR1 is SNHLY and CDR2 FYNNEI. This CDR3 is built from 15 residues. This chain's CDR3 is CASSERGQGPGELFF. DNA of the CDR3: TGTGCCAGCAGTGAAAGAGGACAGGGGCCCGGGGAGCTGTTTTTT. Combining the CDR3 with reference TRBV2 and TRBJ2-2 gives the whole variable domain EPEVTQTPSHQVTQMGQEVILRCVPISNHLYFYWYRQILGQKVEFLVSFYNNEISEKSEIFDDQFSVERPDGSNFTLKIRSTKLEDSAMYFCASSERGQGPGELFFGEGSRLTVL.

The rearrangement uses TRBV5-6 and TRBJ2-5; perhaps TRBD1 as D (5 bases). CDR1 is SGHDT and CDR2 is YYEEEE in the germline V gene. Trimming took 5 bases from V and 5 from J, leaving 13 bases between them. The CDR3 consists of 13 residues. The CDR3 sequence is CASSYDSAETQYF. CDR3 DNA: TGTGCCAGCAGTTACGACAGCGCCGAGACCCAGTACTTC.

The sample holds a few counts of this clone. The chain employs TRBV28 and TRBJ1-1; 8 bases are shared with TRBD1. CDR1 and CDR2 (germline): MDHEN, SYDVKM. With 8 bases clipped from V and 0 bases from J, the junction kept 2 bases outside the gene matches. The length of the CDR3 is 13 residues. CDR3 DNA sequence: TGTGCCAGCGGGGACAGGATGAACACTGAAGCTTTCTTT. Translation gives CASGDRMNTEAFF.

The sample holds a few counts of this clone. The gene calls are TRBV6-5 and TRBJ2-1; the match to TRBD1 covers 7 bases. The CDR3 is made up of 15 amino acids. Germline V gene lookup returns CDR1 MNHEY and CDR2 SVGAGI. The V and J ends lost 4 bases and 8 bases, in that order; junction bases with no gene match: 11. The DNA of the CDR3 is TGTGCCAGCAGTTCCCCAGGGACAGTGGATGATGAGCAGTTCTTC. Translation gives CASSSPGTVDDEQFF.

The chain employs TRBV5-1 and TRBJ2-6; a weak D match, TRBD1 (6 bases). The CDR3 is 15 amino acids. CDR1 is SGHRS and CDR2 is YFSETQ in the germline V gene. With 4 bases removed from V and 1 base from J, the gap between germline ends came to 9 bases. CDR3 in amino acids: CASSPQGSGANVLTF. The DNA of the CDR3 is TGCGCCAGCAGCCCACAGGGTTCTGGGGCCAACGTCCTGACTTTC.

V gene TRBV30 combines with J gene TRBJ2-7, with D tentatively TRBD1 (5 bases). V lost 5 bases and J 4 bases, leaving 15 bases between the germline ends. The CDR3 consists of 13 residues. Germline CDR1 GTSNPN, CDR2 SVGIG (reference sequence). CDR3 nucleotide sequence: TGTGCCTGGCAGGGTTCGAGTTCTTACGAGCAGTACTTC. It is translated as CAWQGSSSYEQYF.

J is TRBJ1-6 and V is TRBV6-5; possible D gene TRBD1, 5 bases. Trimming left V 6 bases short and J 8 bases short, with 14 bases between. The CDR3 is 14 residues long. Germline V CDR1 and CDR2: MNHEY, SVGAGI. The CDR3: CASSRRARDSPLHF. As DNA, the CDR3 is TGTGCCAGCAGCCGACGGGCCAGGGATTCACCCCTCCACTTT.

Concerning this clone itself: Other DNA sequences from this sample encode an identical CDR3 as well. This chain links TRBV5-4 with TRBJ2-1; D is unresolved. The CDR3 consists of 15 residues. Between the trimmed V and J ends, which lost 0 bases and 0 bases, there was a span of 7 bases. Germline loops: CDR1 SGHNT, CDR2 YYREEE (reference sequence). The CDR3 DNA sequence: TGTGCCAGCAGCTTGGGCGGTGGCTCCTACAATGAGCAGTTCTTC. This sequence encodes CASSLGGGSYNEQFF. Based on the CDR3 plus reference TRBV5-4 and TRBJ2-1, the full variable domain is ETGVTQSPTHLIKTRGQQVTLRCSSQSGHNTVSWYQQALGQGPQFIFQYYREEENGRGNFPPRFSGLQFPNYSSELNVNALELDDSALYLCASSLGGGSYNEQFFGPGTRLTVL.

The rearrangement links TRBV4-2 to TRBJ2-5; the match to TRBD2 covers 8 bases. J was trimmed by 3 bases and V by 4 bases; bases with no gene match: 7. Per germline, CDR1 LGHNA and CDR2 YNFKEQ. The CDR3 has 15 residues. The CDR3 spells CASSRRGGREETQYF. As DNA, the CDR3 is TGTGCCAGCAGCCGCCGGGGGGGCAGGGAAGAGACCCAGTACTTC.

This clone was counted between two and nine times. The gene calls are TRBV27 and TRBJ1-5; D remains unclear. CDR3 size: 14 residues. Deletions cut 2 bases from V and 6 bases from J, with 11 bases between. Per germline, CDR1 MNHEY and CDR2 SMNVEV (reference sequence). This CDR3 is CASSLALPSQPQHF. The CDR3 DNA follows: TGTGCCAGCAGTTTAGCCCTTCCGAGTCAGCCCCAGCATTTT.

Here the CDR3 reads CASSQVTGQGDYGYTF. In DNA, the CDR3 is TGTGCCAGCAGCCAAGTCACCGGACAGGGGGACTATGGCTACACCTTC. The chain links TRBV4-2 to TRBJ1-2; TRBD1 matches at 10 bases. With V trimmed by 1 base and J by 3 bases, 5 bases remained unmatched. Germline V gene data show CDR1 as LGHNA and CDR2 as YNFKEQ. The CDR3 is 16 residues long.